This TCR beta chain was recovered during a study of identical twins. TCRdb reprocessed the 5' RACE reads with MiXCR, giving one entry per CDR3 protein. Of 450,000 or so distinct CDR3 sequences in the sample, roughly 26% were seen once. All of the donors were Caucasians in good health. Only one count was recorded for this clonotype. Germline V gene sequence: CDR1 SGDLS, CDR2 YYNGEE. The V end was cut by 1 base, the J end by 6 bases, with 16 bases between. The CDR3 consists of 16 residues. The data also belong to a second study, concerning T cells expressing NK-cell markers. That work states: The study drew TCR beta repertoires from sorted CD3+CD56+NKG2C+, CD3+CD56+NKG2C- and CD3+CD56-NKG2C+ T cells. Similarly, these clonotypes led the CD3+CD56-NKG2C+ fraction as well in a handful of donors.

The specimen sequenced was CD4+ T cells sorted from blood. The clonotype originates from a woman aged 18-30 years in good health. V is TRBV9 and J is TRBJ2-2; perhaps TRBD2 as D (5 bases). The CDR3 protein is CASSVRGGGEAGELFF. CDR3 coding DNA: TGTGCCAGCAGCGTACGGGGTGGTGGCGAAGCCGGGGAGCTGTTTTTT.